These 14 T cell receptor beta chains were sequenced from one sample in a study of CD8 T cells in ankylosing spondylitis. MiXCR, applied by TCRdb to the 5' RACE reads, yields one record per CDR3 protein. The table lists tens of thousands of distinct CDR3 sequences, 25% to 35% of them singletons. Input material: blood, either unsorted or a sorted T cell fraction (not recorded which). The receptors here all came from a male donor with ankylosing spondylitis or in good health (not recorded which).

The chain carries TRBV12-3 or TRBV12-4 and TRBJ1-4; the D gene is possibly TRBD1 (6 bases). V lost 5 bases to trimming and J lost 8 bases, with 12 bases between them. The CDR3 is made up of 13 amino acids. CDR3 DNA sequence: TGTGCCAGCAGTGGCCGGGACAACGAAAAACTGTTTTTT. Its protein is CASSGRDNEKLFF.

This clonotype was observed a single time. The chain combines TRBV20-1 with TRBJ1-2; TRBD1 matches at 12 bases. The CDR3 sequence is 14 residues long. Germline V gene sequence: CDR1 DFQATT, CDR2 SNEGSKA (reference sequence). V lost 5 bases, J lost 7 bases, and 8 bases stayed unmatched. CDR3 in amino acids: CSAGTGTGGLGYTF. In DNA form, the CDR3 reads TGCAGTGCTGGTACCGGGACAGGGGGCCTTGGCTACACCTTC.

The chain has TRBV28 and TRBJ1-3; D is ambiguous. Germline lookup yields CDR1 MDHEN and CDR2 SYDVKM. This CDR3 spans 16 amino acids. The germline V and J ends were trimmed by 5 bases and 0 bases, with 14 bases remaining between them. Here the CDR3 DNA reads TGTGCCAGCAGTACCCAAAGACGGCACTCTGGAAACACCATATATTTT. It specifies CASSTQRRHSGNTIYF. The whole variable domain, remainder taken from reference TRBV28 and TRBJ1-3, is DVKVTQSSRYLVKRTGEKVFLECVQDMDHENMFWYRQDPGLGLRLIYFSYDVKMKEKGDIPEGYSVSREKKERFSLILESASTNQTSMYLCASSTQRRHSGNTIYFGEGSWLTVV.

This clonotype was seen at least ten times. CDR3 region: CASGRETEAFF. CDR3 coding DNA: TGTGCCAGCGGAAGGGAAACTGAAGCTTTCTTT. This chain uses TRBV12-3 or TRBV12-4 with TRBJ1-1; D is unclear. This CDR3 comprises 11 residues. The ends were cut back, 8 bases at V and 5 bases at J, with 9 bases in the middle.

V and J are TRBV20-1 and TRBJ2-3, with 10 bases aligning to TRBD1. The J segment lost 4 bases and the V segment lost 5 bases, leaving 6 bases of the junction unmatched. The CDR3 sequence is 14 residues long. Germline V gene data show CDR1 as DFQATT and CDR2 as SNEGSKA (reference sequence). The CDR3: CSALRQGASDTQYF. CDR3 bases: TGCAGTGCTCTTAGACAGGGGGCGTCAGATACGCAGTATTTT.

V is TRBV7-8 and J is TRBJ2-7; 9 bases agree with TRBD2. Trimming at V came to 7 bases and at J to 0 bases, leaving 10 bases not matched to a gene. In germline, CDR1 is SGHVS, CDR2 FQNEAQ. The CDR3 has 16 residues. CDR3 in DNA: TGTGCCAGCACCCCAGTCCGACTAGCGGACTCCTACGAGCAGTACTTC. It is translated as CASTPVRLADSYEQYF.

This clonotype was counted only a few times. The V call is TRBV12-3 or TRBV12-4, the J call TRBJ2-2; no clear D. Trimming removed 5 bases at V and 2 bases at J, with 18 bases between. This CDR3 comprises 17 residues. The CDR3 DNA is TGTGCCAGCAGTCAACAACGCCAGGCGATAAACACCGGGGAGCTGTTTTTT. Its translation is CASSQQRQAINTGELFF.

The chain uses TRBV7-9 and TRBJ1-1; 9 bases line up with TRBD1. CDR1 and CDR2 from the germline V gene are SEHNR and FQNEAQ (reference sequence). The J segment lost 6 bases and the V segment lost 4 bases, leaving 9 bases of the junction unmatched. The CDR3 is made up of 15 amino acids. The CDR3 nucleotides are TGTGCCAGCAGCTGGTCGGAAGGGACAGGGCCTGAAGCTTTCTTT. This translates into CASSWSEGTGPEAFF.

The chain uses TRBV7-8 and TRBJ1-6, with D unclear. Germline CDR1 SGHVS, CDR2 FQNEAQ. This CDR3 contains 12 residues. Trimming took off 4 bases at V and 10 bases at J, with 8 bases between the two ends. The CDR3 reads CASSSQDSPLHF. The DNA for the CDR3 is TGTGCCAGCAGCTCCCAGGACTCACCCCTCCACTTT.

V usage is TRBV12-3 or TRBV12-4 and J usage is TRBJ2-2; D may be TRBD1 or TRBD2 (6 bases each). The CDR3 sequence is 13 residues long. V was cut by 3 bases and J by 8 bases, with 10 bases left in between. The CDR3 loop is CASSLTGAGELFF. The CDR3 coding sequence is TGTGCCAGCAGTTTGACGGGGGCTGGGGAGCTGTTTTTT.

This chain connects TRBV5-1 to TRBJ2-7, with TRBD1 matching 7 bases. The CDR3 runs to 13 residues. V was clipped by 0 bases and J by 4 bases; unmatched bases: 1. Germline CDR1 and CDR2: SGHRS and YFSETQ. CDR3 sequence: CASSLDRGYEQYV. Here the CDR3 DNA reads TGCGCCAGCAGCTTGGACAGGGGTTACGAGCAGTACGTC.

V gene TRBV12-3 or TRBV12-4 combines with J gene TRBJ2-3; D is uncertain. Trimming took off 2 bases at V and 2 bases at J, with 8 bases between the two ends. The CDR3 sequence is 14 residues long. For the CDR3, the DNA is TGTGCCAGCAGTTTAAGTAGCAACACAGATACGCAGTATTTT. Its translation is CASSLSSNTDTQYF.

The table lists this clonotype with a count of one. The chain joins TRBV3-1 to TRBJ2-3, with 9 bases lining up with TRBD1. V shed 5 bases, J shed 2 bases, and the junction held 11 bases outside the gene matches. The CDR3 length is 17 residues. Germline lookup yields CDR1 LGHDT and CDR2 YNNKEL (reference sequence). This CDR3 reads CASSSTRDRVHTDTQYF. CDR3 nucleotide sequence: TGTGCCAGCAGCTCAACTCGGGACAGGGTCCACACAGATACGCAGTATTTT.

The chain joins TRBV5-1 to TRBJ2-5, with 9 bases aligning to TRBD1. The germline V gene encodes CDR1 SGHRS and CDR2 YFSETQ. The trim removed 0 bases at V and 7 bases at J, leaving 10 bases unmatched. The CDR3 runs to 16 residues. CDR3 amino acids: CASSLGDTGGIGTQYF. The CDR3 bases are TGCGCCAGCAGCTTGGGAGATACAGGGGGCATCGGGACCCAGTACTTC.